The sequence of this T cell receptor (beta chain) was determined in a study of long-term antiretroviral therapy in people with HIV. Study information: Collection of the earliest samples took place about a decade ahead of the 2015 immediate-ART recommendation. Study-level results: The study found that diversity rose after ART but stayed below transplant donor controls. Across all time points, the repertoire was dominated by clones that expanded before ART.

As for this clone: The antigen is unknown.

The libraries were made with immunoSEQ v3.0 at survey level. Sequencing efforts were directed toward roughly 40,000-50,000 T-cell genomes per sample. Measured with immunoSEQ multiplex PCR; TCRdb has only the in-frame clones, and not every one. The profile shows 21,000 or so clones, over 75% of them singletons. V lost 5 bases, J lost 6 bases, and 2 bases stayed unmatched. From germline, CDR1 is SEHNR and CDR2 FQNEAQ (reference sequence). The CDR3 spans 13 residues. This chain uses TRBV7-9 with TRBJ2-7, with 12 positions matching TRBD1. The origin of this receptor is a man aged 50 to 59 with HIV. This sample comprised unsorted PBMCs, obtained 0.3 years after starting antiretroviral therapy. CDR3 in DNA: TGTGCCAGCAGCGGGACAGGGGGCCGCGAGCAGTACTTC. Protein sequence: CASSGTGGREQYF.